These T cell receptor beta chains were read from a single sample in a study of blood T cell repertoires in COVID-19. This table comes from immunoSEQ multiplex PCR, and its TCRdb copy is limited to in-frame clones, with some not included. The data show 30,000 to 40,000 clones, approximately 80% seen once. Sequences were obtained from peripheral blood. Every receptor here comes from a man in his sixties in a cohort sampled during active COVID-19. Each CDR3 is given with its conserved first and last residue. Each record gives: D gene, CDR3 length, J gene, clone size, V gene, CDR3 DNA, CDR3 protein. A D gene is named only where the DNA matches it firmly. The size field is filled for only some rows; it gives once, few, many or a size class.

TRBD2	17	TRBJ2-5	-	TRBV6-1	TGTGCCAGCAGTGACTGGAATGTTCGGGCGGGAGGGGAGACCCAGTACTTC	CASSDWNVRAGGETQYF
-	16	TRBJ2-5	-	TRBV5-1	TGCGCCAGCAGCCTGGAGGGGACCCTCGGAGGGGAGACCCAGTACTTC	CASSLEGTLGGETQYF
-	13	TRBJ2-3	-	TRBV2	TGTGCCAGCAGGGTACTAGTCTCCGATACGCAGTATTTT	CASRVLVSDTQYF
-	16	TRBJ2-4	few	TRBV12-2	TGTGCAAGTCGCTTATCTAATCCAGGTCCCAAAAACATTCAGTACTTC	CASRLSNPGPKNIQYF
TRBD1	15	TRBJ1-4	-	TRBV2	TGTGCCAGCACCGGCTTGGGACAGATTAATGAAAAACTGTTTTTT	CASTGLGQINEKLFF
-	15	TRBJ2-1	-	TRBV27	TGTGCCAGCAGTTTTTTGGTTAGCTCCTACAATGAGCAGTTCTTC	CASSFLVSSYNEQFF
TRBD1	15	TRBJ1-6	-	TRBV27	TGTGCCAGCAGTCCTGGGGGACAGGGCACTGCACCCCTCCACTTT	CASSPGGQGTAPLHF
-	11	TRBJ1-1	-	TRBV29-1	TGCAGCGTAGTAAGCCCGACTGAAGCTTTCTTT	CSVVSPTEAFF
TRBD1	17	TRBJ1-4	-	TRBV24-1	TGTGCCACCAGTGATCCGGGACAGGGATCAACTAATGAAAAACTGTTTTTT	CATSDPGQGSTNEKLFF
TRBD1	16	TRBJ2-5	-	TRBV5-4	TGTGCCAGCAGAAGGGGGACAGGGTTCGGCGCGGAGACCCAGTACTTC	CASRRGTGFGAETQYF